These T cell receptor beta chains were read from a single sample in a study of radiotherapy plus CTLA-4 blockade in lung cancer. This table comes from immunoSEQ multiplex PCR, and its TCRdb copy is limited to in-frame clones, with some not included. The sample holds around 45,000 clones, approximately 79% seen once. The specimen was peripheral blood, collected from a patient treated with radiotherapy plus ipilimumab. These receptors all stem from a human donor with non-small cell lung cancer who had stable disease on radiotherapy plus ipilimumab. CDR3s include the opening cysteine and the closing phenylalanine or tryptophan. A D gene is named only where the DNA matches it firmly. The size of a clone is reported for some rows only, either as once, few or many, or as a class for expanded clones.

>TRBV2|TRBJ1-1|.|.
CASSERRGNTEAFF
TGTGCCAGCAGTGAAAGACGGGGAAACACTGAAGCTTTCTTT
>TRBV5-1|TRBJ2-1|.|.
CASSLQVSDNEQFF
TGCGCCAGCAGCTTGCAGGTCTCCGACAATGAGCAGTTCTTC
>TRBV19|TRBJ2-5|.|.
CASSPGLQETQYF
TGTGCCAGTAGTCCGGGACTCCAAGAGACCCAGTACTTC
>TRBV18|TRBJ2-5|.|once
CASSPNRETQYF
TGTGCCAGCTCCCCTAATAGGGAGACCCAGTACTTC
>TRBV18|TRBJ1-2|TRBD1|.
CASSPPGQGNYGYTF
TGTGCCAGCTCACCACCGGGACAGGGTAACTATGGCTACACCTTC
>TRBV5-1|TRBJ1-1|.|few
CASSSESRGGTTEAFF
TGCGCCAGCAGCTCCGAATCTAGGGGTGGCACCACTGAAGCTTTCTTT
>TRBV30|TRBJ1-4|TRBD1|few
CAWKKQGSSSEKLFF
TGTGCCTGGAAAAAACAGGGGAGTTCTTCCGAAAAACTGTTTTTT
>TRBV28|TRBJ2-3|TRBD1|.
CATWDRGFRYGTDTQYF
TGTGCCACCTGGGACAGGGGTTTTCGGTACGGCACAGATACGCAGTATTTT
>TRBV9|TRBJ1-2|.|.
CASSVATPGIYGYTF
TGTGCCAGCAGCGTAGCTACTCCAGGGATCTATGGCTACACCTTC
>TRBV11-2|TRBJ1-2|.|.
CASSLSGGDAYGYTF
TGTGCCAGCAGCCTATCAGGAGGGGACGCCTATGGCTACACCTTC
>TRBV6-1|TRBJ1-5|TRBD1|few
CASSQGAGNQPQHF
TGTGCCAGCAGTCAGGGGGCGGGTAATCAGCCCCAGCATTTT
>TRBV13|TRBJ1-4|TRBD1|.
CASSLGTGRGEKLFF
TGTGCCAGCAGCTTAGGGACAGGGCGGGGTGAAAAACTGTTTTTT
>TRBV10-3|TRBJ1-1|.|.
CAIRTEEENTEAFF
TGTGCCATCAGGACCGAGGAGGAGAACACTGAAGCTTTCTTT
>TRBV7-2|TRBJ1-2|.|.
CAGGRQPPQGYTF
TGTGCCGGAGGCCGCCAGCCGCCTCAGGGCTACACCTTC
>TRBV2|TRBJ1-4|TRBD1|.
CASSATGQARNEKLFF
TGTGCCAGCAGTGCGACTGGACAGGCGAGAAATGAAAAACTGTTTTTT
>TRBV7-3|TRBJ1-5|.|few
CASSLTEGQTLHF
TGTGCCAGCAGCTTAACTGAGGGGCAGACGCTACATTTT
>TRBV7-9|TRBJ1-2|.|.
CASSPQGQQGYTF
TGTGCCAGCAGCCCGCAGGGGCAACAAGGCTACACCTTC
>TRBV5-3|TRBJ2-7|.|.
CARRIGHVYEQYF
TGTGCCAGAAGAATAGGGCATGTCTACGAGCAGTACTTC
>TRBV6-1|TRBJ1-2|.|few
CASSEEDGNYGYTF
TGTGCCAGCAGTGAAGAGGATGGAAACTATGGCTACACCTTC
>TRBV10-1|TRBJ1-1|.|once
CASSEKIDGFEAFF
TGCGCCAGCAGTGAGAAAATTGACGGCTTTGAAGCTTTCTTT
>TRBV27|TRBJ1-5|.|once
CASSPRDGDNQPQHF
TGTGCCAGCAGCCCTCGGGACGGGGATAACCAGCCCCAGCATTTT
>TRBV6-1|TRBJ2-5|.|.
CASSEAGRTTQETQYF
TGTGCCAGCAGTGAAGCGGGACGGACTACTCAAGAGACCCAGTACTTC
>TRBV6-5|TRBJ1-5|.|medium-sized
CASSGGAGNQPQHF
TGTGCCAGCAGTGGTGGGGCGGGCAATCAGCCCCAGCATTTT
>TRBV4-1|TRBJ1-1|.|once
CASSFEGSYNTEAFF
TGCGCCAGCAGTTTTGAGGGGTCTTATAACACTGAAGCTTTCTTT
>TRBV6-5|TRBJ1-1|.|.
CASSDRTPNTEAFF
TGTGCCAGCAGTGACAGGACACCGAACACTGAAGCTTTCTTT
>TRBV6-6|TRBJ2-6|.|.
CASSPRVSGANVLTF
TGTGCCAGCAGTCCGCGCGTCTCTGGGGCCAACGTCCTGACTTTC
>TRBV19|TRBJ2-2|.|.
CASSIPAAGNTGELFF
TGTGCCAGTAGTATACCGGCGGCAGGGAACACCGGGGAGCTGTTTTTT
>TRBV6-5|TRBJ1-1|.|once
CASSYSGLGRNTEAFF
TGTGCCAGCAGTTATAGCGGGCTGGGTCGGAACACTGAAGCTTTCTTT
>TRBV27|TRBJ1-1|.|.
CASSTPQGSMNTEAFF
TGTGCCAGCAGTACTCCACAGGGCTCCATGAACACTGAAGCTTTCTTT
>TRBV6-1|TRBJ1-2|.|once
CASSEWERVGIYGYTF
TGTGCCAGCAGTGAATGGGAAAGGGTCGGCATCTATGGCTACACCTTC
>TRBV28|TRBJ1-4|.|.
CASRDEKLFF
TGTGCCAGCAGAGATGAAAAACTGTTTTTT